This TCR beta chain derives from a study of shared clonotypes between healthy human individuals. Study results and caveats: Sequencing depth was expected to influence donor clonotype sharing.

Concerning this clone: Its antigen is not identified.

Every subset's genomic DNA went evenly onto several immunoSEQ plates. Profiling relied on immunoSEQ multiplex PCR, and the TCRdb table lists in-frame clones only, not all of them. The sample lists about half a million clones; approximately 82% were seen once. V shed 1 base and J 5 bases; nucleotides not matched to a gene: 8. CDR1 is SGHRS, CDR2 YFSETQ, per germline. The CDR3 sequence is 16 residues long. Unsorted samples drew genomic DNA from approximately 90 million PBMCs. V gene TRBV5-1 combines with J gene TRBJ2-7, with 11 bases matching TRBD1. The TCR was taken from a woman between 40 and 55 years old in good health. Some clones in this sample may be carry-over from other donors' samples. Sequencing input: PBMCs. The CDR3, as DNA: TGCGCCAGCAGCTTGTTTGGGGACAGGGGGAGGGACGAGCAGTACTTC. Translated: CASSLFGDRGRDEQYF.